This record covers a single T cell receptor beta chain. This table comes from immunoSEQ multiplex PCR, and its TCRdb copy is limited to in-frame clones, with some not included. The sample has fewer than 200,000 clones, more than 65% seen once. The record originates from a study of blood T cell repertoires in COVID-19. Participants, about 18 to 90 years old, spanned around 26 US areas. The source is a man in his 60s who had recovered from COVID-19. Sequenced sample: PBMCs or T cells enriched from blood (not recorded which).

The CDR3 nucleotides are TGTGCCAGCAGCTCGCCAACGGACAGGGTTACGCAGTTCTTC. Protein: CASSSPTDRVTQFF. The chain employs TRBV7-2 and TRBJ2-1; 8 bases are a match to TRBD1. V trimming: 4 bases; J trimming: 12 bases; junction bases outside the gene matches: 11. CDR1 and CDR2 (germline): SGHTA, FQGNSA. The length of the CDR3 is 14 residues. Together with reference TRBV7-2 and TRBJ2-1, the CDR3 gives the full variable domain: GAGVSQSPSNKVTEKGKDVELRCDPISGHTALYWYRQSLGQGLEFLIYFQGNSAPDKSGLPSDRFSAERTGGSVSTLTIQRTQQEDSAVYLCASSSPTDRVTQFFGPGTRLTVL.